The 22 T cell receptor beta chains below were found in one sample sequenced in a study of T cells in women clearing cervical HPV infection. Profiled with immunoSEQ multiplex PCR; TCRdb holds only in-frame clones, not every one. The data include roughly 30,000 clones; the top ten clones carry around 3%. Source material: blood buffy coat. All receptors come from a woman aged 18 to 69 with a cervical HPV16 infection that either progressed to CIN3+ or cleared (not recorded which).

A word on this clone: The missing CDR3 end, 3 residues past where the read stops, is filled in from the germline J gene. V and J are TRBV2 and TRBJ1-6; TRBD1 might be the D (5 bases). The germline V gene encodes CDR1 SNHLY and CDR2 FYNNEI. Trimming removed 7 bases at V and 9 bases at J, with 19 bases between. The CDR3 length is 15 residues. The CDR3 here is CASTRQGHAISPLHF. The CDR3 bases that were read are TGTGCCAGCACCAGGCAGGGCCATGCCATTTCACCC.

Comment on this clone: The read terminates 3 residues ahead of where the CDR3 ends, so the germline J gene completes it. The V and J genes are TRBV19 and TRBJ1-1; maybe TRBD1 (5 bases). The V end lost 10 bases, the J end lost 6 bases, and 21 bases lay between the germline ends. This CDR3 contains 14 residues. The germline V gene encodes CDR1 LNHDA and CDR2 SQIVND (reference sequence). CDR3: CATTRGGDKAEAFF. The part of the CDR3 DNA that was read is TGTGCCACCACGAGGGGAGGGGATAAGGCTGAA.

Turning to this clone: The read stops 3 residues short of the end of the CDR3; the missing end is completed from the germline J gene. The V call is TRBV10-2, the J call TRBJ1-6; D may be TRBD1 (5 bases). The CDR3 sequence is 13 residues long. The germline V gene has CDR1 WSHSY and CDR2 SAAADI. V lost 3 bases and J 7 bases, leaving 7 bases between the germline ends. The DNA read from the CDR3 is TGCGCCAGCAGTGACAGGGAGAATTCACCC. Amino acids: CASSDRENSP. The CDR3 in full is CASSDRENSPLHF.

With respect to this clone: Read data end 3 residues before the CDR3 end; the end is taken from the germline J gene. The J gene is TRBJ2-7, the V gene TRBV4-2; D is possibly TRBD1 (6 bases). The V and J ends lost 4 bases and 4 bases respectively, with 11 bases between them. The germline gives CDR1 LGHNA, CDR2 YNFKEQ. This CDR3 comprises 13 residues. CDR3 protein: CASSPRDTYEQYF. CDR3 DNA (partial): TGTGCCAGCAGCCCCCGGGACACTTACGAG.

Remarks on this clone: Read coverage stops 3 residues before the CDR3 terminus; the germline J gene supplies the remainder. V usage is TRBV20-1 and J usage is TRBJ2-1, with a tentative D call TRBD1 (5 bases). From germline, CDR1 is DFQATT and CDR2 SNEGSKA (reference sequence). CDR3 size: 14 residues. V lost 4 bases and J 4 bases, leaving 14 bases between the germline ends. CDR3 sequence reads: CSATPSTAYNEQFF. CDR3 bases read: TGCAGTGCTACCCCGTCGACAGCTTACAATGAG.

This CDR3 is CATSDSGGWETQYF. The CDR3 bases that were read are TGTGCCACCAGTGATTCCGGGGGGTGGGAGACC. The gene calls are TRBV24-1 and TRBJ2-5; TRBD2 matches at 7 bases. The read stops 3 residues short of the end of the CDR3; the missing end is completed from the germline J gene. The CDR3 covers 14 residues. Unmatched junction bases numbered 4, after V lost 2 bases and J lost 5 bases. The V gene's germline CDR1 is KGHDR and CDR2 SFDVKD.

A remark on this clone: The DNA ends 3 residues before the CDR3 does, and the rest of the CDR3 is filled in from the germline J gene. The rearrangement links TRBV5-1 to TRBJ2-2; 9 nucleotides match TRBD1. The germline V gene has CDR1 SGHRS and CDR2 YFSETQ. CDR3 length equals 14 residues. Incomplete CDR3 DNA: TGCGCCAGCAGCCGGGACAGGGAAGTTTCACCG. Protein sequence: CASSRDREVSP. The full-length CDR3 reads as CASSRDREVSPLFF.

With respect to this clone: The CDR3 is cut off 3 residues early in the read; its end comes from the germline J gene. This rearrangement joins TRBV19 to TRBJ1-6; the D gene is possibly TRBD1 (5 bases). Germline V lookup: CDR1 LNHDA, CDR2 SQIVND (reference sequence). The V gene lost 5 bases and the J gene lost 7 bases, with 12 bases spanning the gap. The CDR3 is 14 residues long. CDR3 DNA (partial): TGTGCCAGTAGTCCAGGGCGTCAGAATTCACCC. Amino acid sequence: CASSPGRQNSP. The whole CDR3 sequence is CASSPGRQNSPLHF.

A note on this clone: The read ends 3 residues before the CDR3 terminus; that terminus is restored from the germline J gene. The chain employs TRBV15 and TRBJ1-1; possibly TRBD1 for D (5 bases). This CDR3 region has 13 residues. CDR1 is LNHNV, CDR2 YYDKDF, per germline (reference sequence). Trimming pared 3 bases from V and 0 bases from J, leaving 5 bases between. The part of the CDR3 DNA that was read is TGTGCCACCAGCAGGGACATGAACACTGAA. This codes for CATSRDMNTE. The whole CDR3 region reads CATSRDMNTEAFF.

In the case of this clone: The sequence runs out 3 residues before the end of the CDR3; the remainder is reconstructed from the germline J gene. The chain employs TRBV30 and TRBJ2-3; D gene uncertain. Between the trimmed V and J ends, which lost 5 bases and 1 base, there was a span of 7 bases. Per the germline V gene, CDR1 is GTSNPN and CDR2 is SVGIG (reference sequence). This CDR3 has 12 amino acids. The CDR3 sequence: CAWAPGTDTQYF. The CDR3 DNA, read in part, is TGTGCCTGGGCCCCAGGCACAGATACG.

The sequenced part of the CDR3 DNA is TGTGCCAGCAGCTTGGGGCAGGACCAAGAGACC. Translation: CASSLGQDQET. Given in full, the CDR3 is CASSLGQDQETQYF. The chain couples TRBV5-4 to TRBJ2-5; unclear D gene. The read comes to an end 3 residues before the CDR3 does, leaving the germline J gene to fill in the end. Germline V gene lookup returns CDR1 SGHNT and CDR2 YYREEE (reference sequence). Trimming shortened V by 0 bases and J by 0 bases, and 6 bases separated the two germline ends. The CDR3 runs 14 residues.

Turning to this clone: The read ends 3 residues shy of where the CDR3 ends; the end is completed using the germline J gene. The chain combines TRBV20-1 with TRBJ1-2; tentative D call: TRBD1 (5 bases). V shed 5 bases and J shed 6 bases, with 22 bases lying between them. The CDR3 runs to 15 residues. Per germline, CDR1 DFQATT and CDR2 SNEGSKA (reference sequence). This chain's CDR3 is CSAPESGWPGNGYTF. Incomplete CDR3 DNA: TGCAGTGCTCCCGAGAGTGGCTGGCCAGGGAATGGC.

About this clone itself: The read stops 3 residues short of the end of the CDR3; the missing end is completed from the germline J gene. This sequence joins TRBV6-2 or TRBV6-3 and TRBJ1-1; D gene uncertain. This CDR3 has 14 residues. The germline gives CDR1 MNHEY, CDR2 SVGEGT. CDR3 in amino acids: CASSYSIGFGGAFF. The sequenced CDR3 bases are TGTGCCAGCAGTTACTCGATCGGTTTCGGCGGA.

A word on this clone: This sample includes further DNA sequences coding for the same CDR3. The CDR3 loop reads CASSPQLQGNTIYF. The part of the CDR3 DNA that was read is TGTGCCAGCAGCCCCCAGCTTCAGGGCAACACC. The chain employs TRBV11-2 and TRBJ1-3; possibly TRBD1 for D (5 bases). The CDR3 extends 3 residues past the end of the read, so its final part is completed from the germline J gene. V was cut by 5 bases and J by 7 bases, with 15 bases left in between. The CDR3 runs 14 residues. Germline CDR1 and CDR2: SGHAT and FQNNGV.

About this clone: The read terminates 3 residues before the CDR3 end, so the remaining end is supplied by the germline J gene. The gene calls are TRBV20-1 and TRBJ1-6, with 8 nucleotides matching TRBD1. CDR3 length equals 13 residues. Germline CDR1 is DFQATT and CDR2 is SNEGSKA (reference sequence). V shed 3 bases, J shed 6 bases, and the junction held 1 base outside the gene matches. CDR3 DNA, as far as it was read: TGCAGTGCTAGGGACAGGGCTAATTCACCC. As protein: CSARDRANSP. The full CDR3 reads CSARDRANSPLHF.

The DNA read from the CDR3 is TGTGCCAGTAGTTCCCTGTTGGCGACAGGGAATATAGGCCCCTACGAC. Its protein is CASSSLLATGNIGPYD. The whole CDR3 reads CASSSLLATGNIGPYDYTF. The chain combines TRBV19 with TRBJ1-2; 7 nucleotides agree with TRBD1. Read coverage stops 3 residues before the CDR3 terminus; the germline J gene supplies the remainder. This CDR3 comprises 19 residues. Germline assignment: CDR1 LNHDA and CDR2 SQIVND (reference sequence).

Regarding this clone: The junction departs from germline at one end; a sequencing error may be responsible. From the germline J gene comes the end of the CDR3, since the read stops 3 residues before it. The same CDR3 can be traced to other DNA sequences in this sample. The chain couples TRBV7-2 to TRBJ1-3; D gene ambiguous. This CDR3 region has 15 residues. The germline CDR1 and CDR2 sequences are SGHTA and FQGNSA. The covered CDR3 bases are TGTGCCAGCAGTTCGACGGGGTGGAGTGGAAACACG. It is translated as CASSSTGWSGNT. The entire CDR3 sequence reads CASSSTGWSGNTIYF.

On this clone: The CDR3 goes on 3 residues after the read ends, and that part is filled in from the germline J gene. The chain combines TRBV2 with TRBJ2-5; 9 positions match TRBD1. Germline trimming cut 7 bases from V and 4 bases from J; bases unmatched to any gene: 7. Germline-derived CDR1 and CDR2 are SNHLY and FYNNEI. CDR3 length equals 14 residues. CDR3 residues: CASNIQGASETQYF. Incomplete CDR3 DNA: TGTGCCAGCAACATACAGGGGGCATCAGAGACC.

A remark on this clone: The read finishes 3 residues shy of the CDR3 end, and the germline J gene is used to complete it. This chain uses TRBV20-1 with TRBJ1-2; 8 bases are a match to TRBD1. The germline V gene has CDR1 DFQATT and CDR2 SNEGSKA (reference sequence). This CDR3 region has 16 residues. The CDR3 loop is CSAREPPPQGARDYTF. The covered CDR3 bases are TGCAGTGCTAGAGAGCCCCCGCCGCAGGGGGCGCGTGAC.

In the case of this clone: Coverage ceases 3 residues before the CDR3 finishes, and the germline J gene fills in the end. The chain employs TRBV12-5 and TRBJ1-2, with 9 bases fitting TRBD1. This CDR3 has 16 residues. CDR1 is LGHNT, CDR2 FRNRAP, per germline. V lost 0 bases to trimming and J lost 5 bases; unmatched junction nucleotides: 7. The sequenced part of the CDR3 DNA is TGTGCTAGTGGTTTGGTATTGGGACAGGGACCATATGGC. This codes for CASGLVLGQGPYG. The entire CDR3 protein reads CASGLVLGQGPYGYTF.

To note about this clone: The CDR3 end falls 3 residues outside the read, so it is completed with the germline J gene. The rearrangement uses TRBV5-1 and TRBJ2-3; the match to TRBD2 covers 10 bases. CDR3 size: 18 residues. The germline gives CDR1 SGHRS, CDR2 YFSETQ. The sequenced CDR3 bases are TGCGCCAGCAGCTTGGAAATAGCGGGGGGCCTACTAGGGGGGACG. Protein: CASSLEIAGGLLGGT. The whole CDR3 region reads CASSLEIAGGLLGGTQYF.

With respect to this clone: The read finishes 3 residues shy of the CDR3 end, and the germline J gene is used to complete it. The J gene is TRBJ2-4, the V gene TRBV2; TRBD1 matches at 9 bases. The V gene's germline CDR1 is SNHLY and CDR2 FYNNEI. This CDR3 comprises 13 residues. Here the CDR3 reads CASWDRVGYGQYF. CDR3 DNA, as far as it was read: TGTGCCAGCTGGGACAGGGTGGGCTATGGT.